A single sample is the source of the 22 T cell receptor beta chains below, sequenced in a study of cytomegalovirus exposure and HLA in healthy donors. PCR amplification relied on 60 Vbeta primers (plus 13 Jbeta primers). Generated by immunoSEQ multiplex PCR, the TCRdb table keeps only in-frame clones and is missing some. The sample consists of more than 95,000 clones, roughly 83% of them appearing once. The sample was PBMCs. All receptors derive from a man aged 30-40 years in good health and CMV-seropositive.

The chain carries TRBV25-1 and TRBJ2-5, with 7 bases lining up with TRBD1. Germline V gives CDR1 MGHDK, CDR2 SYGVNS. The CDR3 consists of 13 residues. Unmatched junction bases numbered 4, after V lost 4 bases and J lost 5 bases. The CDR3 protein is CASSGQGTETQYF. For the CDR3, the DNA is TGTGCCAGCAGTGGACAGGGTACGGAGACCCAGTACTTC.

The CDR3 protein is CASSWGVQDEQFF. CDR3 DNA: TGTGCCAGCAGCTGGGGGGTACAGGATGAGCAGTTCTTC. The gene calls are TRBV7-9 and TRBJ2-1; TRBD2 is a possible D gene (6 bases). CDR1 SEHNR and CDR2 FQNEAQ come from the germline V gene (reference sequence). CDR3 size: 13 residues. The V and J ends lost 4 bases and 8 bases respectively, with 12 bases between them.

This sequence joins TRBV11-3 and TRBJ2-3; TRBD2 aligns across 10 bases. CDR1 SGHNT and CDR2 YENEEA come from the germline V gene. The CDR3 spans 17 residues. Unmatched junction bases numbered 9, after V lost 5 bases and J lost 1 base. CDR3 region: CASSPMQRGGRTDTQYF. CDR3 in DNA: TGTGCCAGCAGCCCTATGCAGCGGGGGGGCCGCACAGATACGCAGTATTTT.

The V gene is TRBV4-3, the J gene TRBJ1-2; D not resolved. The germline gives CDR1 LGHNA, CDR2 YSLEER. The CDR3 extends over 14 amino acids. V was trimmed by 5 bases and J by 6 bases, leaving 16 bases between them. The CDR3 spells CASSKALERDGYTF. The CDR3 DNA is TGCGCCAGCAGCAAGGCCCTTGAACGGGATGGCTACACCTTC.

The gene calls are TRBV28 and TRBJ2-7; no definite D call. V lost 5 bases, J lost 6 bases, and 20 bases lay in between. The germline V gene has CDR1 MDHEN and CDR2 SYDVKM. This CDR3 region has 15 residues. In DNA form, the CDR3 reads TGTGCCAGCAGTCCCCCCTCAACGATCTCGAGCGAGCAGTACTTC. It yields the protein CASSPPSTISSEQYF.

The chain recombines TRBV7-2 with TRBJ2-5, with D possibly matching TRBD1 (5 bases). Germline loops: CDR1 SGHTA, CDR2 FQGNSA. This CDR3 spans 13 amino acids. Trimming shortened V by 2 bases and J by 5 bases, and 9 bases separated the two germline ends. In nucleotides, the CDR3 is TGTGCCAGCAGCTTACCAGGGAAGGAGACCCAGTACTTC. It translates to CASSLPGKETQYF.

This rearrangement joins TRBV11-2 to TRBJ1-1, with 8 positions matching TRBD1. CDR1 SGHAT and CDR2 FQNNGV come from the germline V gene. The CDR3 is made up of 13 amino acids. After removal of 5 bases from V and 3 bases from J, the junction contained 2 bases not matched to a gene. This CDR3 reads CASSQTGDTEAFF. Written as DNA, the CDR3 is TGTGCCAGCAGCCAGACAGGGGACACTGAAGCTTTCTTT.

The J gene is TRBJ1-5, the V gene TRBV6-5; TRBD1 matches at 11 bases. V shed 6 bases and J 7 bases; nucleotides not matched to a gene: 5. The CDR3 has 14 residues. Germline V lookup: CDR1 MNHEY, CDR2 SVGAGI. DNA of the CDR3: TGTGCCAGCAGCCGAGGGACAGGGGGACAGCCCCAGCATTTT. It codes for CASSRGTGGQPQHF.

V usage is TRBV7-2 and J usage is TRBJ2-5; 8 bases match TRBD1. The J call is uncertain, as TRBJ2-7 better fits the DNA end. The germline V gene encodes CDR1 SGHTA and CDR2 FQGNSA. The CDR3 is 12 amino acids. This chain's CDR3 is CASSPGQAEQYF. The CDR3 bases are TGTGCCAGCAGCCCGGGACAGGCCGAGCAGTACTTC.

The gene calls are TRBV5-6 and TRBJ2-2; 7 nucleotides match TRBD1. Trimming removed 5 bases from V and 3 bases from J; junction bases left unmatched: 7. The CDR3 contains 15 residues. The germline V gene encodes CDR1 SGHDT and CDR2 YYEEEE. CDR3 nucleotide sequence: TGTGCCAGCAGGTCTACAGGGGTCGACACCGGGGAGCTGTTTTTT. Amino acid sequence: CASRSTGVDTGELFF.

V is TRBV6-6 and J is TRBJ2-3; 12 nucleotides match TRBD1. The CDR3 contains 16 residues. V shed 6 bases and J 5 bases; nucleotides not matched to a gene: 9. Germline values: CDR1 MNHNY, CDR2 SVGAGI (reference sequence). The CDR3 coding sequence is TGTGCCAGCAGCCGCGCCGGGACAGGGGGCGTAGATACGCAGTATTTT. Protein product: CASSRAGTGGVDTQYF.

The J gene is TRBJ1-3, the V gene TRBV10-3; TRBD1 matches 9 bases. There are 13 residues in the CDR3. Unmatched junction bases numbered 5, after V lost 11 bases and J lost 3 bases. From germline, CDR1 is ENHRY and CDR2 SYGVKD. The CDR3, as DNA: TGTGCCGTCGGGACAGGGAATGGAAACACCATATATTTT. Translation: CAVGTGNGNTIYF.

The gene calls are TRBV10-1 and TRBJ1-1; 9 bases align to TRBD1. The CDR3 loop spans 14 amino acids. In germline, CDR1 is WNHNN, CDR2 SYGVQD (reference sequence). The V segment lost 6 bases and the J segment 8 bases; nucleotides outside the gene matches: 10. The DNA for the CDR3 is TGCGCCAGCAGGGGGGACAGGGAGAGGGAAGAAGCTTTCTTT. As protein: CASRGDREREEAFF.

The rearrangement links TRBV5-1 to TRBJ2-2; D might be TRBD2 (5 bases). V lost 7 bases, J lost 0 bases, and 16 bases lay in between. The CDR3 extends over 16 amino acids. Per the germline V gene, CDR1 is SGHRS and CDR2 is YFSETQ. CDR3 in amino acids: CASSRLGKANTGELFF. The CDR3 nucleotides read TGCGCCAGCTCACGCCTCGGGAAAGCGAACACCGGGGAGCTGTTTTTT.

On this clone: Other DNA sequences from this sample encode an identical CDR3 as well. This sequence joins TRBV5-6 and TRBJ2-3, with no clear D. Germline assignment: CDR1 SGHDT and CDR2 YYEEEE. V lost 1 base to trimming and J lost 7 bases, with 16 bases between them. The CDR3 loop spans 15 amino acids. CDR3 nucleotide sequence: TGTGCCAGCAGCTTGAGGTTTTTGGGCAGCTATACGCAGTATTTT. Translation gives CASSLRFLGSYTQYF.

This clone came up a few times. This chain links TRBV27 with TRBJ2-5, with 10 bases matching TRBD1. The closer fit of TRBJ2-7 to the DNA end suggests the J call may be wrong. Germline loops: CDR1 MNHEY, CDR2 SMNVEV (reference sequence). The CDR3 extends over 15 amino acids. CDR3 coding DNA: TGTGCCAGCAGTACCCGGGACAGGGGAACCTACGAGCAGTACTTC. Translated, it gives CASSTRDRGTYEQYF.

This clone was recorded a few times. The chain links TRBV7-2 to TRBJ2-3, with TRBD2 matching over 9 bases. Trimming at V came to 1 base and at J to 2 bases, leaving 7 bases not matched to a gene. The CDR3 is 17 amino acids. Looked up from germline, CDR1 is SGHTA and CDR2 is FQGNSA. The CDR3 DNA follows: TGTGCCAGCAGCTTAGTCCGGCTAGCGGGATTCACAGATACGCAGTATTTT. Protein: CASSLVRLAGFTDTQYF.

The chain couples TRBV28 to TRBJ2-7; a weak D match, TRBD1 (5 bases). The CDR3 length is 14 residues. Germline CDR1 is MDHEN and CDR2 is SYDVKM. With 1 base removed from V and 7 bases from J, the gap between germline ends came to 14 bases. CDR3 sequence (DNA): TGTGCCAGCAGTTTATTTGCTCCAGGGTTTGAGCAGTACTTC. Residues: CASSLFAPGFEQYF.

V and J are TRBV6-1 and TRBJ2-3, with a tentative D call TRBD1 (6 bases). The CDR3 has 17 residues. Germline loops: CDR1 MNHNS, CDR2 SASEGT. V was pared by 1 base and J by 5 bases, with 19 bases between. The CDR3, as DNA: TGTGCCAGCAGTGAAGTTCGGGATCGTCGCAGGGGAGATACGCAGTATTTT. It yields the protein CASSEVRDRRRGDTQYF.

As DNA, the CDR3 is TGTGCCAGCAGGGAGGGGTGGATGAACACTGAAGCTTTCTTT. Residues: CASREGWMNTEAFF. The genes are TRBV6-1 and TRBJ1-1, with a possible D match to TRBD1 (5 bases). This CDR3 spans 14 amino acids. Germline CDR1 and CDR2: MNHNS and SASEGT. Trimming removed 6 bases from V and 0 bases from J, with 11 bases in between.

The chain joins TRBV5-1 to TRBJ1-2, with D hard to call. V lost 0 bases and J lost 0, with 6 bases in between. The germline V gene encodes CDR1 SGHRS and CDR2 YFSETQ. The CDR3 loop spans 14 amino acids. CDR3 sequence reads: CASSLDAANYGYTF. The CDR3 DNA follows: TGCGCCAGCAGCTTGGATGCAGCTAACTATGGCTACACCTTC. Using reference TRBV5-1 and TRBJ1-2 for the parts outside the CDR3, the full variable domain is KAGVTQTPRYLIKTRGQQVTLSCSPISGHRSVSWYQQTPGQGLQFLFEYFSETQRNKGNFPGRFSGRQFSNSRSEMNVSTLELGDSALYLCASSLDAANYGYTFGSGTRLTVV.

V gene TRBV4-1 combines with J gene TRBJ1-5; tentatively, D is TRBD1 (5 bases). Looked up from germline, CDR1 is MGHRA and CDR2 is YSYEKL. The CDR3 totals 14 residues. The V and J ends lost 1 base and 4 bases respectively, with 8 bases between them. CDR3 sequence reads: CASSQVGGNQPQHF. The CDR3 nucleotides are TGCGCCAGCAGCCAAGTTGGGGGGAATCAGCCCCAGCATTTT.